A selection of T cell receptor beta chains follows, all from one sample in a study of T cell changes during pregnancy in multiple sclerosis. Libraries were prepared by immunoSEQ multiplex PCR; TCRdb keeps only in-frame clonotypes and omits some of them. The sample lists around 45,000 clones; around 92% were seen once. The specimen was CD4+ T cells from peripheral blood mononuclear cells, collected in the second trimester of pregnancy. These receptors were obtained from a female donor in good health, enrolled as a control in a pregnancy study. CDR3s include the opening cysteine and the closing phenylalanine or tryptophan. The D gene is left open where the match is weak. Only some rows state a clone size, as once, few, many or a class for expanded clones.

V,D,size,J,CDR3,DNA
TRBV6-5,NA,NA,TRBJ2-5,CASSYSRGQETQYF,TGTGCCAGCAGTTACTCACGGGGGCAAGAGACCCAGTACTTC
TRBV2,NA,NA,TRBJ1-2,CASSEWRVNLYGYTF,TGTGCCAGCAGTGAATGGAGGGTAAATTTATATGGCTACACCTTC
TRBV9,NA,NA,TRBJ2-2,CASSVQGGLFTGELFF,TGTGCCAGCAGCGTCCAGGGAGGCCTATTCACCGGGGAGCTGTTTTTT
TRBV28,NA,NA,TRBJ2-3,CASRAVTDTQYF,TGTGCCAGCAGGGCCGTCACAGATACGCAGTATTTT
TRBV30,TRBD1,NA,TRBJ2-7,CAWGQAYEQYF,TGTGCCTGGGGACAGGCTTACGAGCAGTACTTC
TRBV25-1,NA,NA,TRBJ2-7,CASSDPDSYEQYF,TGTGCCAGCAGTGACCCCGACTCCTACGAGCAGTACTTC
TRBV2,TRBD2,NA,TRBJ2-7,CASREPGRGGEADQYF,TGTGCCAGCAGGGAACCCGGGAGGGGCGGAGAGGCCGATCAGTACTTC
TRBV7-3,TRBD1,NA,TRBJ2-3,CASSHRGDTQYF,TGTGCCAGCAGCCACAGGGGAGATACGCAGTATTTT
TRBV6-1,TRBD2,NA,TRBJ2-3,CASSLGDSGRYF,TGTGCCAGCAGTCTAGGGGATAGCGGGAGGTATTTT
TRBV25-1,TRBD1,once,TRBJ2-7,CASTGGQGASEQYF,TGTGCCAGCACAGGAGGACAGGGGGCGTCCGAGCAGTACTTC
TRBV27,NA,NA,TRBJ2-7,CASSWSRSSSYEQYF,TGTGCCAGCAGTTGGTCTCGTTCTAGCTCCTACGAGCAGTACTTC
TRBV5-1,NA,NA,TRBJ1-2,CASGGAYGYTF,TGCGCCAGCGGGGGGGCTTATGGCTACACCTTC
TRBV11-1,TRBD1,once,TRBJ2-2,CASSLMAQGATGELFF,TGTGCCAGCAGCTTAATGGCGCAGGGGGCTACCGGGGAGCTGTTTTTT
TRBV4-2,TRBD2,NA,TRBJ2-6,CASSQALLAGVSGANVLTF,TGTGCCAGCAGCCAAGCACTCCTAGCGGGTGTCTCCGGGGCCAACGTCCTGACTTTC
TRBV4-2,TRBD1,NA,TRBJ2-6,CASSQDGTGAGANVLTF,TGTGCCAGCAGCCAAGATGGCACAGGGGCTGGGGCCAATGTCCTGACTTTC
TRBV18,NA,NA,TRBJ1-2,CASSPSGGNYGYTF,TGTGCCAGCTCACCCTCGGGGGGTAACTATGGCTACACCTTC
TRBV7-9,NA,once,TRBJ1-4,CASSFFPGDLGEKLFF,TGTGCCAGCAGCTTCTTCCCAGGTGACCTTGGTGAAAAACTGTTTTTT
TRBV13,NA,NA,TRBJ1-2,CASSLGAGSKANYGYTF,TGTGCCAGCAGCTTAGGCGCAGGGTCTAAAGCTAACTATGGCTACACCTTC
TRBV2,NA,NA,TRBJ1-3,CASIPTVLGNTIYF,TGTGCCAGCATCCCCACAGTCCTGGGAAACACCATATATTTT
TRBV5-1,NA,NA,TRBJ2-5,CASSEEGEETQYF,TGCGCCAGCAGCGAGGAGGGAGAAGAGACCCAGTACTTC
TRBV28,TRBD1,NA,TRBJ2-2,CASSYPTGDLNTGELFF,TGTGCCAGCAGTTACCCGACAGGGGACTTAAACACCGGGGAGCTGTTTTTT
TRBV18,NA,NA,TRBJ1-2,CASSHPEGKSGYTF,TGTGCCAGCTCGCACCCAGAGGGAAAGAGCGGCTACACCTTC
TRBV11-2,NA,NA,TRBJ2-7,CASSLGPTLSDEQYF,TGTGCCAGCAGCTTGGGGCCCACCCTAAGTGACGAGCAGTACTTC
TRBV4-2,TRBD1,NA,TRBJ2-4,CASSQGQGKRDNIQYF,TGTGCCAGCAGCCAAGGACAGGGGAAGAGGGACAACATTCAGTACTTC
TRBV7-8,NA,NA,TRBJ1-3,CASSPDGKNTIYF,TGTGCCAGCAGCCCGGACGGGAAAAACACCATATATTTT
TRBV7-2,TRBD1,NA,TRBJ2-7,CASSLLISTTGGGEQYF,TGTGCCAGCAGCTTACTGATTTCTACGACAGGGGGAGGCGAGCAGTACTTC
TRBV28,NA,NA,TRBJ1-2,CASTLADSDYGYTF,TGTGCCAGCACGCTCGCGGACAGCGACTATGGCTACACCTTC
TRBV9,NA,NA,TRBJ1-2,CASSAWEFSYGYTF,TGTGCCAGCAGCGCATGGGAGTTTTCCTATGGCTACACCTTC
TRBV5-1,NA,NA,TRBJ2-2,CASSPQGSGRTGELFF,TGCGCCAGCAGCCCCCAAGGTAGCGGACGGACCGGGGAGCTGTTTTTT
TRBV28,TRBD1,NA,TRBJ1-4,CASSLSGTVDQEKLFF,TGTGCCAGCAGTTTATCTGGGACAGTTGACCAAGAAAAACTGTTTTTT
TRBV9,NA,NA,TRBJ2-1,CASSVATLRLVGENNEQFF,TGTGCCAGCAGCGTAGCTACCCTGAGACTAGTGGGAGAGAACAATGAGCAGTTCTTC
TRBV27,TRBD2,NA,TRBJ2-1,CASRGTSGDSYNEQFF,TGTGCCAGCAGAGGGACTAGCGGGGACTCCTACAATGAGCAGTTCTTC
TRBV5-1,TRBD1,NA,TRBJ1-1,CASSWGTGDLNTEAFF,TGCGCCAGCAGCTGGGGGACAGGGGATTTGAACACTGAAGCTTTCTTT
TRBV5-1,NA,NA,TRBJ2-1,CASSLGGYEQFF,TGCGCCAGCAGCTTGGGGGGCTATGAGCAGTTCTTC
TRBV11-3,NA,NA,TRBJ2-3,CASSLGLAPDTQYF,TGTGCCAGCAGCTTAGGACTGGCTCCAGATACGCAGTATTTT